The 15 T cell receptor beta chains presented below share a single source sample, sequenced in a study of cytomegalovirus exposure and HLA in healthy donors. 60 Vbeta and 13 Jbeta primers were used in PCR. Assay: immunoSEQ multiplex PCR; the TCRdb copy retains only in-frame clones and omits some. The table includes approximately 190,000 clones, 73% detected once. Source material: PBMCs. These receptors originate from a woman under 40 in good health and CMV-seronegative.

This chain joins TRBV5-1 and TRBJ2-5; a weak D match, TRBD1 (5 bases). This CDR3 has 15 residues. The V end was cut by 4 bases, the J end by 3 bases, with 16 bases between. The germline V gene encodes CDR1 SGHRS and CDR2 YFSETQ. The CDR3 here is CASSPGGAGKETQYF. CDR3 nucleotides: TGCGCCAGCAGCCCCGGTGGGGCAGGAAAAGAGACCCAGTACTTC.

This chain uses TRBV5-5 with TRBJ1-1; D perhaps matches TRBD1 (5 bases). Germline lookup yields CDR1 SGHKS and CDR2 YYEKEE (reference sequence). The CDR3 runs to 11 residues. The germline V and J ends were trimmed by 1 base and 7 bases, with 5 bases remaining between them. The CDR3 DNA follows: TGTGCCAGCAGCTTGACAGGTGAAGCTTTCTTT. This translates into CASSLTGEAFF.

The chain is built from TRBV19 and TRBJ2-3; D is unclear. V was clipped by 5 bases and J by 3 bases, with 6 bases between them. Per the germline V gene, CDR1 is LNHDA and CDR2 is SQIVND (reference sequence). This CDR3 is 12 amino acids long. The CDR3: CASSPETDTQYF. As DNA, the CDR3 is TGTGCCAGTAGTCCCGAGACAGATACGCAGTATTTT.

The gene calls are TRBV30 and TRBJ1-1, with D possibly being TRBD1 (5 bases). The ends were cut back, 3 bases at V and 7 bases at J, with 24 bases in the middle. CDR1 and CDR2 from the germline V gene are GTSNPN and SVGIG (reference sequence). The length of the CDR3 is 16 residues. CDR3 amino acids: CAWRVKGLGQGCEAFF. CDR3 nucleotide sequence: TGTGCCTGGAGGGTTAAGGGTTTAGGGCAGGGATGTGAAGCTTTCTTT.

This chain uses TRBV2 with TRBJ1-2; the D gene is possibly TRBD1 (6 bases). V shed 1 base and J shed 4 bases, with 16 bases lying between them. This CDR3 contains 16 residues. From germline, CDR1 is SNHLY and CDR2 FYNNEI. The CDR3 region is CASSEGGRGDVYGYTF. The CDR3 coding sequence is TGTGCCAGCAGTGAAGGCGGCAGGGGAGATGTCTATGGCTACACCTTC.

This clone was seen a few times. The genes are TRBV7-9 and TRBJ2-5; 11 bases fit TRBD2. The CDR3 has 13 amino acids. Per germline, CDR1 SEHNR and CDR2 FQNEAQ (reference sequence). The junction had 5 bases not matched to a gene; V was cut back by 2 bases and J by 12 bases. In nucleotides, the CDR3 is TGTGCCAGCAGCTTATCAACTAGCGGGAGTAAGTACTTC. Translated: CASSLSTSGSKYF. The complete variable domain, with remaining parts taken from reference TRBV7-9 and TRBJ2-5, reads DTGVSQNPRHKITKRGQNVTFRCDPISEHNRLYWYRQTLGQGPEFLTYFQNEAQLEKSRLLSDRFSAERPKGSFSTLEIQRTEQGDSAMYLCASSLSTSGSKYFGPGTRLLVL.

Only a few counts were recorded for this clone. This chain's CDR3 is CASSVGSGTGFGYEQYF. DNA of the CDR3: TGTGCCAGCAGCGTAGGTTCAGGGACAGGGTTCGGGTACGAGCAGTACTTC. The chain uses TRBV9 and TRBJ2-7, with 9 bases matching TRBD1. The CDR3 consists of 17 residues. Per germline, CDR1 SGDLS and CDR2 YYNGEE. The V segment lost 0 bases and the J segment 4 bases; nucleotides outside the gene matches: 11.

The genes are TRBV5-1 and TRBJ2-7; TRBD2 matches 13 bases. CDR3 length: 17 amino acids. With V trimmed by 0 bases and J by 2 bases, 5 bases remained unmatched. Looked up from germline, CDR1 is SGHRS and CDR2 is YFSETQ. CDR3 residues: CASSLVAGTSGAYEQYF. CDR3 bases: TGCGCCAGCAGCTTGGTAGCTGGGACTAGCGGGGCCTACGAGCAGTACTTC.

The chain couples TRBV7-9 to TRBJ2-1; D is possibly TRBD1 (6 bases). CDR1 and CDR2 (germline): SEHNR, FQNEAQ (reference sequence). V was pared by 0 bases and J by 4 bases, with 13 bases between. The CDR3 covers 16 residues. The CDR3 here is CASSLAGQGIYNEQFF. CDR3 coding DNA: TGTGCCAGCAGCTTAGCCGGGCAGGGGATTTACAATGAGCAGTTCTTC.

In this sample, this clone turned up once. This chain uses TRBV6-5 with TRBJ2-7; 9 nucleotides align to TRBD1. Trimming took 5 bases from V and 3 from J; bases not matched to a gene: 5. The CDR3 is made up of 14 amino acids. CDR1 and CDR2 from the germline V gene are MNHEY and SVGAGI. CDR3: CASSVGQGNYEQYF. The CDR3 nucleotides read TGTGCCAGCAGTGTTGGACAGGGGAACTACGAGCAGTACTTC.

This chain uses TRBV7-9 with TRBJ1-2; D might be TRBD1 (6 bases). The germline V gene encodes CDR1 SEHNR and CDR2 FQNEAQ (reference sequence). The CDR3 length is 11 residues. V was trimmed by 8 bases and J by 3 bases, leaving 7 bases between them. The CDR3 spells CASWTDYGYTF. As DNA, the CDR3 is TGTGCCAGCTGGACAGACTATGGCTACACCTTC. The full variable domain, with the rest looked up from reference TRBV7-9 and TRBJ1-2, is DTGVSQNPRHKITKRGQNVTFRCDPISEHNRLYWYRQTLGQGPEFLTYFQNEAQLEKSRLLSDRFSAERPKGSFSTLEIQRTEQGDSAMYLCASWTDYGYTFGSGTRLTVV.

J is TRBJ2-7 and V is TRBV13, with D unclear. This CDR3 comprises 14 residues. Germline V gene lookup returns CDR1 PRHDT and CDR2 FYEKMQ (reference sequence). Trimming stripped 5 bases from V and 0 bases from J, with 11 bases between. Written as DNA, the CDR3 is TGTGCCAGCAGCCCCAGAGGAAGCTCCTACGAGCAGTACTTC. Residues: CASSPRGSSYEQYF.

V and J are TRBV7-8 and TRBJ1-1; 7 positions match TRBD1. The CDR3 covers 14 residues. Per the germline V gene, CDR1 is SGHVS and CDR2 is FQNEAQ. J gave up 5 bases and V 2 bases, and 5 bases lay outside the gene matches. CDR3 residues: CASSLTRGRTEAFF. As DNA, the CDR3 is TGTGCCAGCAGCTTAACCAGGGGGAGGACTGAAGCTTTCTTT.

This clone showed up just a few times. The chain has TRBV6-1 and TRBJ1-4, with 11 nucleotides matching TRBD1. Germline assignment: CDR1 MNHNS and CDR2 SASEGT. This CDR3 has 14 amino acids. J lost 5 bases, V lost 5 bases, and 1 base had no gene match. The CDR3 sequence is CASSRDRGNEKLFF. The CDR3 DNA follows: TGTGCCAGCAGTCGGGACAGGGGGAATGAAAAACTGTTTTTT.

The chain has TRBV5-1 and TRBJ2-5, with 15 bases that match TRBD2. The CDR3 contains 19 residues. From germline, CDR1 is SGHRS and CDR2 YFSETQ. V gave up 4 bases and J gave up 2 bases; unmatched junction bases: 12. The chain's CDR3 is CASSPPGTSGGPSQETQYF. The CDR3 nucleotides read TGCGCCAGCAGCCCCCCGGGGACTAGCGGGGGGCCGTCTCAAGAGACCCAGTACTTC.